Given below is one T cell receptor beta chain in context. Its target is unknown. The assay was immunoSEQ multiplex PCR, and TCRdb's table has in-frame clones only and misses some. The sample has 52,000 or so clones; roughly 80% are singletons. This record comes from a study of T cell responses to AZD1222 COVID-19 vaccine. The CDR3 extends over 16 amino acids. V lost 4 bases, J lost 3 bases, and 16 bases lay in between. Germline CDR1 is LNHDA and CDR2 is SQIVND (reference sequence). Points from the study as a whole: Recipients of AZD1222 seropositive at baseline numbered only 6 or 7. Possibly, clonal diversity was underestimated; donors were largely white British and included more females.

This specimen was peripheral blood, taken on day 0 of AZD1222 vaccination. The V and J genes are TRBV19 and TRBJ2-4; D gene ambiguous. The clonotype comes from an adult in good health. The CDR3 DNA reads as TGTGCCAGTAGTAAACGGTCACTAAGTAACAAAAACATTCAGTACTTC. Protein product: CASSKRSLSNKNIQYF.